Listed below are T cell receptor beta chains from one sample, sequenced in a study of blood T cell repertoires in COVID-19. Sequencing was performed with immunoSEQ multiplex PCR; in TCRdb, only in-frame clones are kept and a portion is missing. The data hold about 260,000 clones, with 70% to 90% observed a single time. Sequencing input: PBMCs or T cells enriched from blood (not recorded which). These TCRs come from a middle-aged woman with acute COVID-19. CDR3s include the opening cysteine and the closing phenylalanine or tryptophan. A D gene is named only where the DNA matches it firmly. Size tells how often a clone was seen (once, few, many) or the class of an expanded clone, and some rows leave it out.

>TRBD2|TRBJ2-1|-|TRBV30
CAWDGLAGYNEQFF
TGTGCCTGGGACGGACTAGCGGGATACAATGAGCAGTTCTTC
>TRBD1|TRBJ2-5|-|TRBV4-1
CASSQAGTAEETQYF
TGCGCCAGCAGCCAGGCCGGGACAGCCGAAGAGACCCAGTACTTC
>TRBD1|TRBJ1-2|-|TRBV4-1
CASSRPGGQLTNYGYTF
TGCGCCAGCAGCCGCCCAGGGGGACAGCTCACTAACTATGGCTACACCTTC
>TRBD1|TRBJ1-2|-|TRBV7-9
CASSSGTAYGYTF
TGTGCCAGCAGCTCCGGGACAGCCTATGGCTACACCTTC
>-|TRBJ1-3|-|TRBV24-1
CAAGTWGPSSGNTIYF
TGTGCCGCCGGGACATGGGGGCCTAGCTCTGGAAACACCATATATTTT
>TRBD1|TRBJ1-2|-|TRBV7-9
CASSSQGALGYTF
TGTGCCAGCAGCTCACAGGGGGCATTAGGCTACACCTTC
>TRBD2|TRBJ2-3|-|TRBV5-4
CASSSPPSGRNTDTQYF
TGTGCCAGCAGCTCCCCCCCTAGCGGCCGAAACACAGATACGCAGTATTTT
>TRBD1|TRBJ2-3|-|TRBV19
CASSPSGQGAILDTQYF
TGTGCCAGTAGTCCCTCTGGACAGGGGGCGATTTTAGATACGCAGTATTTT
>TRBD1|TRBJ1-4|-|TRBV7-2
CASSWTGNNEKLFF
TGTGCCAGCAGCTGGACAGGGAATAATGAAAAACTGTTTTTT
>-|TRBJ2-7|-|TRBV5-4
CASSLRDLNYEQYF
TGTGCCAGCAGCCTCCGGGACTTGAACTACGAGCAGTACTTC
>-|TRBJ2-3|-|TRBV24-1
CATSDYRGSGSDTQYF
TGTGCCACCAGTGATTATAGGGGGAGTGGGTCAGATACGCAGTATTTT
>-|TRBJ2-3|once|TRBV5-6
CASSIGLALVAQYF
TGTGCCAGCAGCATCGGACTCGCCCTGGTGGCGCAGTATTTT
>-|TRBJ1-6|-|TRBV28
CASEEGQASTPLHF
TGTGCCAGCGAAGAGGGCCAGGCCTCGACACCCCTCCACTTT
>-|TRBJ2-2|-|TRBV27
CASSLTWSTGELFF
TGTGCCAGCAGTTTAACATGGAGCACCGGGGAGCTGTTTTTT
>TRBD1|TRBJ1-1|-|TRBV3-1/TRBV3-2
CASSLQGWNTEAFF
TGTGCCAGCAGCCTACAGGGGTGGAACACTGAAGCTTTCTTT
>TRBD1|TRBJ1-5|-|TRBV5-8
CASSPYRGPRQPQHF
TGTGCCAGCAGCCCCTACAGGGGCCCTAGGCAGCCCCAGCATTTT
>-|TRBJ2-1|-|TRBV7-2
CASSLGGAASSYNEQFF
TGTGCCAGCAGCTTAGGTGGGGCGGCCAGCTCCTACAATGAGCAGTTCTTC
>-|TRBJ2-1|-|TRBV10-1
CASSESVGYNEQFF
TGCGCCAGCAGTGAGTCAGTCGGTTACAATGAGCAGTTCTTC
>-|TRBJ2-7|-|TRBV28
CATTGTPYEQYF
TGTGCCACGACCGGGACTCCTTACGAGCAGTACTTC
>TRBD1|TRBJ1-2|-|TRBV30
CAWSGRRDRENYGYTF
TGTGCCTGGAGTGGGAGGAGGGACAGGGAAAACTATGGCTACACCTTC
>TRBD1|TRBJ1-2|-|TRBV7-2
CASSLAPTGNIYGYTF
TGTGCCAGCAGCTTAGCCCCGACAGGGAATATCTATGGCTACACCTTC
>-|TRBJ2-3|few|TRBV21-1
CASSTPDHYRPSTDTQYF
TGTGCCAGCAGCACCCCGGATCACTACCGCCCTAGCACAGATACGCAGTATTTT
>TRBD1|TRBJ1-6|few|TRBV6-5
CASSTGQGRSPLHF
TGTGCCAGCAGTACCGGACAGGGAAGATCACCCCTCCACTTT
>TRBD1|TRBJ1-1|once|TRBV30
CAWNPTGGGNTEAFF
TGTGCCTGGAATCCCACAGGGGGCGGGAACACTGAAGCTTTCTTT
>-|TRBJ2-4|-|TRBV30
CAWSAGMAAKNIQYF
TGTGCCTGGAGTGCGGGGATGGCAGCCAAAAACATTCAGTACTTC
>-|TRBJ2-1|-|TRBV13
CASSSRSGDEQFF
TGTGCCAGCAGCTCCCGAAGCGGCGATGAGCAGTTCTTC
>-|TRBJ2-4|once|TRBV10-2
CASSESPLIAKNIQYF
TGCGCCAGCAGTGAGTCCCCTCTTATCGCCAAAAACATTCAGTACTTC
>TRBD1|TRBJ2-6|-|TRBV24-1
CATSDVDRLSSGANVLTF
TGTGCCACCAGTGATGTGGACAGGCTCAGCTCTGGGGCCAACGTCCTGACTTTC
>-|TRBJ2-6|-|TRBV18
CASSTTYQGTSGANVLTF
TGTGCCAGCTCCACCACGTATCAGGGGACCTCTGGGGCCAACGTCCTGACTTTC
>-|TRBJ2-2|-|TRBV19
CASTPYGRDANTGELFF
TGTGCGTCCACGCCGTATGGCCGGGATGCGAACACCGGGGAGCTGTTTTTT
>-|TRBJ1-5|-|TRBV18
CASSPSGYSNQPQHF
TGTGCCAGCTCACCATCGGGGTATAGCAATCAGCCCCAGCATTTT
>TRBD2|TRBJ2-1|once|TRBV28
CASSPRLLRERGNEQFF
TGTGCCAGCAGCCCGCGCCTCTTGCGGGAGCGAGGGAATGAGCAGTTCTTC
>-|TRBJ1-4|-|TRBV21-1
CASSKQSKDRGHEKLFF
TGTGCCAGCAGCAAGCAGAGCAAGGACAGGGGACATGAAAAACTGTTTTTT